Presented here are 21 T cell receptor beta chains from one specimen sequenced in a study of T cells in tuberculosis. Thawed, overnight-rested PBMC were stained with GMM-loaded CD1B tetramer, viability dye and anti-CD3, then sorted. The CD1B tetramers carried C32 glucose monomycolate purified from Rhodococcus equi. The table came from immunoSEQ multiplex PCR; TCRdb's copy has only in-frame clones and leaves some out. Found here are approximately 57,000 clones, 70% to 90% of them singletons; the top ten hold roughly a fifth. The sequencing input was CD1b-GMM tetramer-negative cells sorted from PBMCs. The receptors here all came from an adult woman with latent tuberculosis.

The genes are TRBV4-1 and TRBJ1-2, with D possibly TRBD1 on 6 matching bases. Germline CDR1 reads MGHRA; CDR2 reads YSYEKL. V shed 1 base and J shed 0 bases, with 9 bases lying between them. The CDR3 is 15 residues long. CDR3 DNA: TGCGCCAGCAGCCAAGGGACAGAAGCTAACTATGGCTACACCTTC. Its translation: CASSQGTEANYGYTF.

The chain links TRBV7-9 to TRBJ1-1; possibly TRBD1 for D (5 bases). CDR1 is SEHNR and CDR2 is FQNEAQ in the germline V gene (reference sequence). V lost 1 base and J 3 bases, leaving 12 bases between the germline ends. The CDR3 is 15 amino acids. The CDR3 DNA follows: TGTGCCAGCAGCTTAGTCCCAGGGTTGGACACTGAAGCTTTCTTT. Its translation: CASSLVPGLDTEAFF. Based on the CDR3 plus reference TRBV7-9 and TRBJ1-1, the full variable domain is DTGVSQNPRHKITKRGQNVTFRCDPISEHNRLYWYRQTLGQGPEFLTYFQNEAQLEKSRLLSDRFSAERPKGSFSTLEIQRTEQGDSAMYLCASSLVPGLDTEAFFGQGTRLTVV.

This rearrangement joins TRBV5-1 to TRBJ2-2; 10 bases agree with TRBD2. This CDR3 is 14 amino acids long. J gave up 4 bases and V 6 bases, and 3 bases lay outside the gene matches. Germline-derived CDR1 and CDR2 are SGHRS and YFSETQ. DNA of the CDR3: TGCGCCAGCACAGCGGGGGGGCCCACCGGGGAGCTGTTTTTT. It specifies CASTAGGPTGELFF.

This clone occurred a few times. The chain links TRBV19 to TRBJ2-7; 7 bases are a match to TRBD1. The ends lost 5 bases at V and 2 bases at J; junction bases unmatched: 9. The CDR3 spans 15 residues. Per germline, CDR1 LNHDA and CDR2 SQIVND (reference sequence). CDR3 sequence reads: CASSSAGTATYEQYF. The CDR3 nucleotides are TGTGCCAGTAGTTCAGCCGGGACAGCTACCTACGAGCAGTACTTC.

The rearrangement joins TRBV27 to TRBJ2-7; 7 positions agree with TRBD1. Germline-derived CDR1 and CDR2 are MNHEY and SMNVEV (reference sequence). Germline trimming cut 6 bases from V and 2 bases from J; bases unmatched to any gene: 7. The CDR3 is made up of 14 amino acids. The CDR3 DNA sequence: TGTGCCAGCAGGCAAGAGACAGGGACCTACGAGCAGTACTTC. Residues: CASRQETGTYEQYF.

V is TRBV29-1 and J is TRBJ2-7; 11 bases fit TRBD1. Trimming took 4 bases from V and 4 from J; bases not matched to a gene: 6. CDR1 and CDR2 (germline): SQVTM, ANQGSEA. The CDR3 loop spans 14 amino acids. The CDR3 DNA sequence: TGCAGCGTTGGGACAGGGGGCGCACATTACGAGCAGTACTTC. As protein: CSVGTGGAHYEQYF.

The chain recombines TRBV5-1 with TRBJ1-1; TRBD1 matches 7 bases. The V and J ends lost 4 bases and 5 bases, in that order; junction bases with no gene match: 11. Germline V CDR1 and CDR2: SGHRS, YFSETQ. The CDR3 consists of 15 residues. The DNA of the CDR3 is TGCGCCAGCAGCCCTATCCCAGGGGGAGAGACTGAAGCTTTCTTT. Amino acid sequence: CASSPIPGGETEAFF.

The chain couples TRBV4-3 to TRBJ1-2; unclear D gene. This CDR3 contains 14 residues. V shed 0 bases and J shed 8 bases, with 13 bases lying between them. Germline CDR1 is LGHNA and CDR2 is YSLEER. The CDR3 region has the DNA TGCGCCAGCAGCCAAGAAAGGGTCCCGGGGGGCTACACCTTC. It yields the protein CASSQERVPGGYTF.

CDR3 sequence reads: CASDFGQGPYEQYF. CDR3 bases: TGTGCCAGCGACTTTGGACAGGGCCCCTACGAGCAGTACTTC. This chain joins TRBV7-9 and TRBJ2-7; 8 bases agree with TRBD1. The V gene's germline CDR1 is SEHNR and CDR2 FQNEAQ (reference sequence). Trimming at V came to 8 bases and at J to 2 bases, leaving 8 bases not matched to a gene. This CDR3 has 14 amino acids.

This chain joins TRBV7-9 and TRBJ1-2; D is unclear. CDR3 length: 18 residues. Germline assignment: CDR1 SEHNR and CDR2 FQNEAQ (reference sequence). V lost 3 bases, J lost 5 bases, and 25 bases lay in between. The CDR3 spells CASSFMEVQSWAQYGYTF. The CDR3 DNA reads TGTGCCAGCAGCTTCATGGAGGTCCAAAGTTGGGCCCAATATGGCTACACCTTC.

The chain uses TRBV5-1 and TRBJ1-6; 10 nucleotides align to TRBD1. Germline V gene data show CDR1 as SGHRS and CDR2 as YFSETQ. The length of the CDR3 is 15 residues. V lost 1 base, J lost 10 bases, and 5 bases stayed unmatched. The CDR3 is CASSLSGTGESPLHF. The CDR3 bases are TGCGCCAGCAGCTTGTCCGGGACAGGGGAGTCACCCCTCCACTTT.

This clone has just one count. The V gene is TRBV7-3, the J gene TRBJ1-2; perhaps TRBD1 as D (6 bases). Trimming removed 4 bases at V and 8 bases at J, with 17 bases between. This CDR3 contains 14 residues. Germline V CDR1 and CDR2: SGHTA, FQGTGA. CDR3 sequence reads: CASSSVGGVDGYTF. For the CDR3, the DNA is TGTGCCAGCAGCTCCGTTGGGGGCGTAGACGGCTACACCTTC. The complete variable domain, with remaining parts taken from reference TRBV7-3 and TRBJ1-2, reads GAGVSQTPSNKVTEKGKYVELRCDPISGHTALYWYRQSLGQGPEFLIYFQGTGAADDSGLPNDRFFAVRPEGSVSTLKIQRTERGDSAVYLCASSSVGGVDGYTFGSGTRLTVV.

The rearrangement links TRBV6-5 to TRBJ2-3, with unresolved D. The germline CDR1 and CDR2 sequences are MNHEY and SVGAGI. V lost 7 bases, J lost 0 bases, and 11 bases lay in between. The CDR3 has 14 residues. The CDR3 nucleotides are TGTGCCAGCACCCGAGAATACAGCACAGATACGCAGTATTTT. Its protein is CASTREYSTDTQYF.

J is TRBJ2-7 and V is TRBV18; 8 nucleotides align to TRBD1. Trimming at V came to 6 bases and at J to 2 bases, leaving 6 bases not matched to a gene. The CDR3 is 14 residues long. CDR1 KGHSH and CDR2 LQKENI come from the germline V gene. The CDR3 sequence is CASSFGTGTYEQYF. The CDR3 nucleotides read TGTGCCAGCTCCTTCGGGACAGGAACCTACGAGCAGTACTTC.

The chain is built from TRBV4-1 and TRBJ2-1; D is ambiguous. This CDR3 has 13 residues. Per the germline V gene, CDR1 is MGHRA and CDR2 is YSYEKL. Trimming pared 0 bases from V and 6 bases from J, leaving 6 bases between. The CDR3 sequence is CASSQDGPNEQFF. CDR3 nucleotides: TGCGCCAGCAGCCAAGATGGGCCCAATGAGCAGTTCTTC.

V and J are TRBV6-4 and TRBJ1-1; maybe TRBD1 (5 bases). Per germline, CDR1 MRHNA and CDR2 SNTAGT. V was trimmed by 1 base and J by 1 base, leaving 13 bases between them. This CDR3 is 16 amino acids long. The CDR3 sequence is CASSDWRGTTNTEAFF. The CDR3 coding sequence is TGTGCCAGCAGTGACTGGAGGGGTACGACGAACACTGAAGCTTTCTTT.

V usage is TRBV5-6 and J usage is TRBJ2-3; possible D gene TRBD2, 6 bases. CDR1 SGHDT and CDR2 YYEEEE come from the germline V gene. Trimming removed 4 bases at V and 5 bases at J, with 20 bases between. This CDR3 has 16 residues. The CDR3 loop reads CASSPDGTGVKDTQYF. CDR3 nucleotides: TGTGCCAGCAGCCCAGACGGGACTGGAGTAAAAGATACGCAGTATTTT. Full variable domain (rest looked up from reference TRBV5-6 and TRBJ2-3): DAGVTQSPTHLIKTRGQQVTLRCSPKSGHDTVSWYQQALGQGPQFIFQYYEEEERQRGNFPDRFSGHQFPNYSSELNVNALLLGDSALYLCASSPDGTGVKDTQYFGPGTRLTVL.

This clone was counted once. The CDR3 protein is CASSQERGGDYGYTF. For the CDR3, the DNA is TGCGCCAGCAGCCAAGAGAGGGGGGGCGACTATGGCTACACCTTC. V and J are TRBV4-3 and TRBJ1-2, with D perhaps matching TRBD1 (6 bases). This CDR3 comprises 15 residues. Trimming took 0 bases from V and 3 from J, leaving 11 bases between them. Germline V gene data show CDR1 as LGHNA and CDR2 as YSLEER.

The V call is TRBV5-1, the J call TRBJ2-1, with D tentatively TRBD2 (6 bases). V was pared by 7 bases and J by 2 bases, with 16 bases between. The length of the CDR3 is 15 residues. From germline, CDR1 is SGHRS and CDR2 YFSETQ. In DNA, the CDR3 is TGCGCCAGCGGGTGGGGGGACGACCCCTACAATGAGCAGTTCTTC. Translated, it gives CASGWGDDPYNEQFF.

This clone was picked up a small number of times. J is TRBJ2-7 and V is TRBV18; D might be TRBD2 (5 bases). The CDR3 extends over 13 amino acids. CDR1 and CDR2 from the germline V gene are KGHSH and LQKENI. V lost 2 bases to trimming and J lost 6 bases, with 11 bases between them. In DNA form, the CDR3 reads TGTGCCAGCTCACCAAACCTAGCTCTCGAGCAGTACTTC. This gives the protein CASSPNLALEQYF.

The chain links TRBV5-6 to TRBJ1-1; the D is unclear. Germline V lookup: CDR1 SGHDT, CDR2 YYEEEE. Trimming removed 4 bases from V and 8 bases from J, with 18 bases in between. CDR3 length: 14 amino acids. The CDR3 DNA reads as TGTGCCAGCAGCACCTCATGGACGGGAAACGAAGCTTTCTTT. Translated: CASSTSWTGNEAFF.